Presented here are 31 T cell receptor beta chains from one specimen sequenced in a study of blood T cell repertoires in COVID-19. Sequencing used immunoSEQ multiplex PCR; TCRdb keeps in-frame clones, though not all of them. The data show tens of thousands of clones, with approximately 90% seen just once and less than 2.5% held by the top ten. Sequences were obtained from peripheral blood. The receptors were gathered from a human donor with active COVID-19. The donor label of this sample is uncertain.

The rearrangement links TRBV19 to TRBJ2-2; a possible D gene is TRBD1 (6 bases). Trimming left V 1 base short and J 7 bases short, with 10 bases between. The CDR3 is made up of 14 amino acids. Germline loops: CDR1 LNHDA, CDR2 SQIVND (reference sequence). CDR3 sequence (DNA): TGTGCCAGTAGTATAGGGAGCAGGGGCGGGGAGCTGTTTTTT. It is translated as CASSIGSRGGELFF.

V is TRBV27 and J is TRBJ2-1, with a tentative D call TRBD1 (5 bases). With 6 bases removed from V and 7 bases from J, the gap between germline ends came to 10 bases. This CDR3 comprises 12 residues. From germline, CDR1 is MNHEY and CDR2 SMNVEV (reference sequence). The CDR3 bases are TGTGCCAGCAGATCGGCAGGGAATGAGCAGTTCTTC. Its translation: CASRSAGNEQFF.

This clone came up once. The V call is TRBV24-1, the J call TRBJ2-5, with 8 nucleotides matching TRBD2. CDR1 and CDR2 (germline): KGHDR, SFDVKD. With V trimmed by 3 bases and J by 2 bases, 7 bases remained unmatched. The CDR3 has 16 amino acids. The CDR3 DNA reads TGTGCCACCAGTGATCCCATAGCGGGGCTACAAGAGACCCAGTACTTC. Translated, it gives CATSDPIAGLQETQYF.

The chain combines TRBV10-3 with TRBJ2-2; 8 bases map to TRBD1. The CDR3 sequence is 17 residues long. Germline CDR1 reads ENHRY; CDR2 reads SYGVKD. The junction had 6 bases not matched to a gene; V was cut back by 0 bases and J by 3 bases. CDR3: CAISESQGARDTGELFF. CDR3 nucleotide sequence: TGTGCCATCAGTGAGTCCCAGGGGGCGCGGGACACCGGGGAGCTGTTTTTT.

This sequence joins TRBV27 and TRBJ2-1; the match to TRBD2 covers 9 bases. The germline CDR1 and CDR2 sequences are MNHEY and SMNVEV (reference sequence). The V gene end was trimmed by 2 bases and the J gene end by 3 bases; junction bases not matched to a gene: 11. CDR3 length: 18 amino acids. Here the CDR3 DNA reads TGTGCCAGCAGTTTAAGGAGACGCGGGGGGGAATACTACAATGAGCAGTTCTTC. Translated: CASSLRRRGGEYYNEQFF.

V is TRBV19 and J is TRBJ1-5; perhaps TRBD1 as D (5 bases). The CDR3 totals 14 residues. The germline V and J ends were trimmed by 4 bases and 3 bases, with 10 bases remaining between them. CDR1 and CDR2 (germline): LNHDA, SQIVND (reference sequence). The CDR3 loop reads CASSTGFFNQPQHF. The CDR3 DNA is TGTGCCAGTAGTACAGGGTTTTTCAATCAGCCCCAGCATTTT.

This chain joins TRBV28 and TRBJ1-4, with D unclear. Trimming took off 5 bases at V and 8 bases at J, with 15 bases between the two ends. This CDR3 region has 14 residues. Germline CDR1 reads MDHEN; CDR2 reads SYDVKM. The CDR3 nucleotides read TGTGCCAGCAGTCGAGCCCGGGGTGAAGAAAAACTGTTTTTT. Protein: CASSRARGEEKLFF.

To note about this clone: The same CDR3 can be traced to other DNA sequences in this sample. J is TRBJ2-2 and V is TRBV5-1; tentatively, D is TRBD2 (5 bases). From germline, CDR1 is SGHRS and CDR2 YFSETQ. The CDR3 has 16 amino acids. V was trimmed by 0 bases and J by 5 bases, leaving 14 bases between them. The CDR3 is CASSLAEGGRTGELFF. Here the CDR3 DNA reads TGCGCCAGCAGCTTGGCCGAAGGAGGCAGGACCGGGGAGCTGTTTTTT.

CDR3: CASSYPTTGVSEAFF. CDR3 in DNA: TGTGCCAGCAGTTACCCGACAACAGGGGTGAGTGAAGCTTTCTTT. The rearrangement joins TRBV6-2 or TRBV6-3 to TRBJ1-1, with TRBD1 matching 7 bases. Germline-derived CDR1 and CDR2 are MNHEY and SVGEGT. Trimming at V came to 2 bases and at J to 7 bases, leaving 10 bases not matched to a gene. The CDR3 totals 15 residues.

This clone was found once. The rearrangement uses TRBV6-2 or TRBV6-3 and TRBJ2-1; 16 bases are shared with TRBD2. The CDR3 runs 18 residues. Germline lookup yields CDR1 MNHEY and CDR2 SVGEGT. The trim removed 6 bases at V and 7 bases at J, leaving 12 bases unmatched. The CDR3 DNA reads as TGTGCCAGCAGCCCGGGACTAGCGGGGGGGCGCATGGGGAATGAGCAGTTCTTC. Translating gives CASSPGLAGGRMGNEQFF.

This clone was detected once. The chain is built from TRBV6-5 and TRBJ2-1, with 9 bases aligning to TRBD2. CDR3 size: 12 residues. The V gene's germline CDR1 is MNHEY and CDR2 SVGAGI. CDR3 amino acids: CGAGTSKNEQFF. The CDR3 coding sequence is TGTGGAGCCGGGACTAGCAAGAATGAGCAGTTCTTC.

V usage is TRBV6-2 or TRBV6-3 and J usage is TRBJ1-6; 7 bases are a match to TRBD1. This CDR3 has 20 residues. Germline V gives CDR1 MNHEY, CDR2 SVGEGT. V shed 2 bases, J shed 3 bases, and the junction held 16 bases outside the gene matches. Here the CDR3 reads CASSYRRGTVPRDYNSPLHF. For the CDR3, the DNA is TGTGCCAGCAGTTACAGGAGGGGGACAGTTCCTCGGGACTATAATTCACCCCTCCACTTT.

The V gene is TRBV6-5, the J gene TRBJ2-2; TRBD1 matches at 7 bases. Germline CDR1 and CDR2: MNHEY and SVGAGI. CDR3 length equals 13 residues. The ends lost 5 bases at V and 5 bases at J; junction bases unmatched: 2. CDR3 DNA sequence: TGTGCCAGCAGTATACAGGGGACCGGGGAGCTGTTTTTT. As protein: CASSIQGTGELFF.

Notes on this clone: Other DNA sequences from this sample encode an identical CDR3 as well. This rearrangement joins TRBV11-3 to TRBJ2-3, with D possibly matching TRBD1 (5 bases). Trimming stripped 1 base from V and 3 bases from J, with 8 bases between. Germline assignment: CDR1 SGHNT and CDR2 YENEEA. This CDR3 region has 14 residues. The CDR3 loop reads CASSLVAGTDTQYF. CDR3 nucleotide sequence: TGTGCCAGCAGCTTAGTGGCAGGGACAGATACGCAGTATTTT.

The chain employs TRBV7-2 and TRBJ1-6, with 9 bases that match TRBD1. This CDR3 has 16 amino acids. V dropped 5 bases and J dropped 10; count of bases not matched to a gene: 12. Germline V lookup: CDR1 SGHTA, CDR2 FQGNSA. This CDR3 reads CASSPRGQGSWSPLHF. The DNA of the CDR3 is TGTGCCAGCAGCCCTAGGGGACAGGGAAGTTGGTCACCCCTCCACTTT. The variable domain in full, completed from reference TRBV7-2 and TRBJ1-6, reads GAGVSQSPSNKVTEKGKDVELRCDPISGHTALYWYRQSLGQGLEFLIYFQGNSAPDKSGLPSDRFSAERTGGSVSTLTIQRTQQEDSAVYLCASSPRGQGSWSPLHFGNGTRLTVT.

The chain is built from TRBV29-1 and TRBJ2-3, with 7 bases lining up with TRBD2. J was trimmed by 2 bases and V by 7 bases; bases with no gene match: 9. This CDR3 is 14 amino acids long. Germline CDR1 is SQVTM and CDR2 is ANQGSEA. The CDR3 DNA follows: TGCAGCGCCCTCTTCGGGGGGAACACAGATACGCAGTATTTT. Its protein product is CSALFGGNTDTQYF.

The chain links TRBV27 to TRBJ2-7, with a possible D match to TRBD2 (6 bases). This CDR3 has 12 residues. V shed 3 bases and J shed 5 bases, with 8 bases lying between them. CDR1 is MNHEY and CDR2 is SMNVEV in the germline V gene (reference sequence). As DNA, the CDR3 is TGTGCCAGCAGTTTGGGCGGGGACGAGCAGTACTTC. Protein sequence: CASSLGGDEQYF.

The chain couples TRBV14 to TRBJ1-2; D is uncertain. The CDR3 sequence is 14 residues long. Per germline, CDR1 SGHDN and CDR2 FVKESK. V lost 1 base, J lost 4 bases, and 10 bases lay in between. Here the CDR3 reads CASSQVGLGYGYTF. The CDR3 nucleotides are TGTGCCAGCAGCCAAGTTGGGCTCGGCTATGGCTACACCTTC.

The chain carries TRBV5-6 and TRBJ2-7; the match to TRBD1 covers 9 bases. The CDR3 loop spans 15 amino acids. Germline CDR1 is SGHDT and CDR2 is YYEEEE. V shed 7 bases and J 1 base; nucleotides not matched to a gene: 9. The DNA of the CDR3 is TGTGCCAGCGGGGCCGGGACAGGGATATCCTACGAGCAGTACTTC. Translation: CASGAGTGISYEQYF.

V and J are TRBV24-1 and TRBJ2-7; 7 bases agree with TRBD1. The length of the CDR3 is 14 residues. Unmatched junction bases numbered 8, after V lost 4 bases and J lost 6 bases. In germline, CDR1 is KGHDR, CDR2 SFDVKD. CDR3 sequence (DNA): TGTGCCACCAGTGACCCAGCACAGGGGATCGAGCAGTACTTC. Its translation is CATSDPAQGIEQYF.

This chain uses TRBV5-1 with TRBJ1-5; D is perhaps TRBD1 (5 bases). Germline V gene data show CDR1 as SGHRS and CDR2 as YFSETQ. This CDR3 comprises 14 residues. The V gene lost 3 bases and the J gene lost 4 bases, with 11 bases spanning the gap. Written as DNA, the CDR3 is TGCGCCAGCAGCTCCGGGGGGTATAATCAGCCCCAGCATTTT. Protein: CASSSGGYNQPQHF.

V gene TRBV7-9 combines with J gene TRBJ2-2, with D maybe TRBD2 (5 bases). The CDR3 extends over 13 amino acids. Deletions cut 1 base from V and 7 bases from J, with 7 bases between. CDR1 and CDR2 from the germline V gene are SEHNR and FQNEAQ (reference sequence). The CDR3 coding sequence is TGTGCCAGCAGCTTAGACCGGGGCGGGGAGCTGTTTTTT. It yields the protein CASSLDRGGELFF.

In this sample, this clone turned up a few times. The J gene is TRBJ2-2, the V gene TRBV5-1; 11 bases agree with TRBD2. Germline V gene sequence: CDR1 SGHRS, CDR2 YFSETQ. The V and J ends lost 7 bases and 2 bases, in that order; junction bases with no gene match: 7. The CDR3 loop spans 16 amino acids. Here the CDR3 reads CASSTSGTSNTGELFF. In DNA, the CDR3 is TGCGCCAGCTCGACTAGCGGGACTTCAAACACCGGGGAGCTGTTTTTT.

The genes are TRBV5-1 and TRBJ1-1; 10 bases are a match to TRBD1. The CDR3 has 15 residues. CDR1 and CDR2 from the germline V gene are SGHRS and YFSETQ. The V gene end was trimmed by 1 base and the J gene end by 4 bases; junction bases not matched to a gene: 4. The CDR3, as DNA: TGCGCCAGCAGCTTGACCCGGGACAGGGGCACTGAAGCTTTCTTT. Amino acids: CASSLTRDRGTEAFF.

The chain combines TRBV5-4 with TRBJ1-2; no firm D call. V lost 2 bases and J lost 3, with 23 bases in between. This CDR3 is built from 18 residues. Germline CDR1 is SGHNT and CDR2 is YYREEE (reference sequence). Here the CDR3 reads CASSFSLRGVPTDYGYTF. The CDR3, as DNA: TGTGCCAGCAGCTTCAGCTTGAGAGGCGTCCCAACGGACTATGGCTACACCTTC. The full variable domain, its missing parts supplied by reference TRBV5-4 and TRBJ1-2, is ETGVTQSPTHLIKTRGQQVTLRCSSQSGHNTVSWYQQALGQGPQFIFQYYREEENGRGNFPPRFSGLQFPNYSSELNVNALELDDSALYLCASSFSLRGVPTDYGYTFGSGTRLTVV.

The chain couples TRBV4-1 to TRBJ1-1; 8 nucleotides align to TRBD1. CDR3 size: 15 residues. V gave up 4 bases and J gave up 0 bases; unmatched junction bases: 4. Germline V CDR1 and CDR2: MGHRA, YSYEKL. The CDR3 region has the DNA TGCGCCAGCAGCCGGGCAGGGGGCATGAACACTGAAGCTTTCTTT. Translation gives CASSRAGGMNTEAFF.

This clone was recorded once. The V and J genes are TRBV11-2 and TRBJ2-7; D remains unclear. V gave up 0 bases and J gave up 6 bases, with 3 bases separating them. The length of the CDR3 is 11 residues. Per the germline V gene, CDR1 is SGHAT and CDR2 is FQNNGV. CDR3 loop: CASSLDVEQYF. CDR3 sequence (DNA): TGTGCCAGCAGCTTAGACGTCGAGCAGTACTTC.

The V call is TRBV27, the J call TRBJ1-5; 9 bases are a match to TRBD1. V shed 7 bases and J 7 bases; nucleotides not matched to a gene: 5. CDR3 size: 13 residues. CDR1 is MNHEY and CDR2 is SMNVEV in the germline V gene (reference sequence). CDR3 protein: CASTPGQGQPQHF. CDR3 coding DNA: TGTGCCAGCACCCCGGGACAGGGACAGCCCCAGCATTTT.

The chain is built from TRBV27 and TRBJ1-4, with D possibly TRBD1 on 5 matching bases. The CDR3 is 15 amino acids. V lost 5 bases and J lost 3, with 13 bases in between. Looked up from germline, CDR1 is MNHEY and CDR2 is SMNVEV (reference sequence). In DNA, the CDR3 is TGTGCCAGCAGTAGAACGACAGAGTCTAATGAAAAACTGTTTTTT. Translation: CASSRTTESNEKLFF.

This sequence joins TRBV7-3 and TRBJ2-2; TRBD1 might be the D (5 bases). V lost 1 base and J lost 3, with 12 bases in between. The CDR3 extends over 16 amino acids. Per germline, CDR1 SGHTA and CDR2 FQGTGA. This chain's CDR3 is CASSLNPGSDTGELFF. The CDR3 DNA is TGTGCCAGCAGCTTAAATCCAGGGTCGGACACCGGGGAGCTGTTTTTT.

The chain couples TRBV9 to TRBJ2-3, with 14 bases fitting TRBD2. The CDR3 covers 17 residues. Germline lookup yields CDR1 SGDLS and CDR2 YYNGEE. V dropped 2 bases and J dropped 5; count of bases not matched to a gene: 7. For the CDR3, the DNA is TGTGCCAGCAGCGTGAGACTAGCGGGGGGGCTGGTAGATACGCAGTATTTT. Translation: CASSVRLAGGLVDTQYF. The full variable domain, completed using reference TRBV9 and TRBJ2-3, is DSGVTQTPKHLITATGQRVTLRCSPRSGDLSVYWYQQSLDQGLQFLIQYYNGEERAKGNILERFSAQQFPDLHSELNLSSLELGDSALYFCASSVRLAGGLVDTQYFGPGTRLTVL.